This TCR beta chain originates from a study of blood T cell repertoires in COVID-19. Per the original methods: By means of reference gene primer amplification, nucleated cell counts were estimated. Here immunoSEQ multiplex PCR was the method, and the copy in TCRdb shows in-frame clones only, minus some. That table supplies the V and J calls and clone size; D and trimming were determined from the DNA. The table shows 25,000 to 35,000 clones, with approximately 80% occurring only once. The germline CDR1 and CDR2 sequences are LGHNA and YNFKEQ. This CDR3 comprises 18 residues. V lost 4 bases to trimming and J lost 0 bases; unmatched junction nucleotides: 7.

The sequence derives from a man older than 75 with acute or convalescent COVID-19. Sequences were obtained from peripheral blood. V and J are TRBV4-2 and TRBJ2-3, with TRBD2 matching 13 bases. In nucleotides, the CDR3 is TGTGCCAGCAGCCTGGGACTAGCGGGGAGAACTAGCACAGATACGCAGTATTTT. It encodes CASSLGLAGRTSTDTQYF.